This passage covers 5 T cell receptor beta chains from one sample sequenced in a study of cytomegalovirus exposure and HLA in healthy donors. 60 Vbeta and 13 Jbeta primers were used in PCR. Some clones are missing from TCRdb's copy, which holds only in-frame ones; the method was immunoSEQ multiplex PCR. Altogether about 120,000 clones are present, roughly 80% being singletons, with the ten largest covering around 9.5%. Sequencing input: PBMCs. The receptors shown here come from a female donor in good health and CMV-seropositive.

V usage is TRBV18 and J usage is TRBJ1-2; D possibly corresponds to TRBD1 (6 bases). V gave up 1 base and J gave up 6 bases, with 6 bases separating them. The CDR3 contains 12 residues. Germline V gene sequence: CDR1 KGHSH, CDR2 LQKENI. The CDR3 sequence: CASSPQGDGYTF. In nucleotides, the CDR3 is TGTGCCAGCTCACCACAGGGGGATGGCTACACCTTC.

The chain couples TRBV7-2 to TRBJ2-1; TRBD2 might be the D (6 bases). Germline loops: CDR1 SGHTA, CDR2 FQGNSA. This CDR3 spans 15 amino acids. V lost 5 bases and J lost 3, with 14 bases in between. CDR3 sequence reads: CASSPRRAGYNEQFF. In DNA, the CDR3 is TGTGCCAGCAGCCCGCGGAGGGCGGGCTACAATGAGCAGTTCTTC.

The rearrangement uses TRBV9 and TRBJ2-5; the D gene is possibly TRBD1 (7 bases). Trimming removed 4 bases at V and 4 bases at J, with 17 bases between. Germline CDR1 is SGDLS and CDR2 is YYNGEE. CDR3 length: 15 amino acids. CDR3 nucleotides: TGTGCCAGCAGCCCAGGTCAGGGGGGCCCAGAGACCCAGTACTTC. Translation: CASSPGQGGPETQYF. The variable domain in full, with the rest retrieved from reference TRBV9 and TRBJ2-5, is DSGVTQTPKHLITATGQRVTLRCSPRSGDLSVYWYQQSLDQGLQFLIQYYNGEERAKGNILERFSAQQFPDLHSELNLSSLELGDSALYFCASSPGQGGPETQYFGPGTRLLVL.

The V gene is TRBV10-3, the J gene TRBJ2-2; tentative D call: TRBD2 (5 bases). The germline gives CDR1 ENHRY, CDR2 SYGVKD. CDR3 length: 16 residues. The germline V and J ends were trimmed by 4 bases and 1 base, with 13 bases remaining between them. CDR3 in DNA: TGTGCCATCAGTGGCGGACTCGGTATGAACACCGGGGAGCTGTTTTTT. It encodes CAISGGLGMNTGELFF.

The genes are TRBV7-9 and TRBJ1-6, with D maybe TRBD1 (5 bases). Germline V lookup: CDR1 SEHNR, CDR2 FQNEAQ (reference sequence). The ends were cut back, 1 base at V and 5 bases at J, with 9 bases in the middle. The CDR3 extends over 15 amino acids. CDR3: CASSLEAGNNSPLHF. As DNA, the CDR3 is TGTGCCAGCAGCTTAGAGGCAGGGAATAATTCACCCCTCCACTTT.